This T cell receptor (beta chain) was identified in a study of blood T cell repertoires in COVID-19. Background on the study: T cells, B-cell-depleted T cells, or PBMCs supplied cDNA or gDNA.

A remark on this clone: The junction shows a germline mismatch at one end, possibly a read error.

Germline V lookup: CDR1 SSHAT, CDR2 FNYEAQ (reference sequence). This CDR3 is built from 16 residues. Here immunoSEQ multiplex PCR was the method, and the copy in TCRdb shows in-frame clones only, minus some. The sample has 140,000 to 150,000 clones; around 82% are singletons. The sequenced sample consisted of peripheral blood. The J gene is TRBJ2-1, the V gene TRBV7-7; 7 nucleotides align to TRBD1. This TCR derives from a human donor in a cohort sampled during active COVID-19. In nucleotides, the CDR3 is TGTGCTAGCAGCAAGGGACAGCCGAGCTCCTACAATGAGCAGTTCTTC. This encodes CASSKGQPSSYNEQFF. Using reference TRBV7-7 and TRBJ2-1 for the parts outside the CDR3, the full variable domain is GAGVSQSPRYKVTKRGQDVTLRCDPISSHATLYWYQQALGQGPEFLTYFNYEAQPDKSGLPSDRFSAERPEGSISTLTIQRTEQRDSAMYRCASSKGQPSSYNEQFFGPGTRLTVL.